This TCR beta chain stems from a study of blood T cells in healthy people across ages. The V gene lost 0 bases and the J gene lost 8 bases, with 13 bases spanning the gap. The V gene's germline CDR1 is LGHDT and CDR2 YNNKEL (reference sequence). The CDR3 consists of 15 residues. PBMCs numbering at least 6 million were isolated per sample. A second PCR of 7 to 11 cycles used a sample-barcoded 5' primer and a J-beta primer mix. TCRdb analysed the 5' RACE reads with MiXCR anew, one entry per CDR3 protein. The table records some 750,000 distinct CDR3 sequences, roughly 20% of them present only once. Whole-study results and caveats: In older individuals, TCR beta diversity per million T cells was lower, falling roughly linearly with age.

As regards this clonotype: The antigen remains unidentified.

This chain connects TRBV3-1 to TRBJ1-4, with TRBD1 as a possible D gene (6 bases). Sequences were obtained from blood. The receptor comes from a man aged 70-80 years in good health. CDR3 loop: CASSQDRGGGEKLFF. CDR3 sequence (DNA): TGTGCCAGCAGCCAAGATAGGGGGGGAGGAGAAAAACTGTTTTTT.